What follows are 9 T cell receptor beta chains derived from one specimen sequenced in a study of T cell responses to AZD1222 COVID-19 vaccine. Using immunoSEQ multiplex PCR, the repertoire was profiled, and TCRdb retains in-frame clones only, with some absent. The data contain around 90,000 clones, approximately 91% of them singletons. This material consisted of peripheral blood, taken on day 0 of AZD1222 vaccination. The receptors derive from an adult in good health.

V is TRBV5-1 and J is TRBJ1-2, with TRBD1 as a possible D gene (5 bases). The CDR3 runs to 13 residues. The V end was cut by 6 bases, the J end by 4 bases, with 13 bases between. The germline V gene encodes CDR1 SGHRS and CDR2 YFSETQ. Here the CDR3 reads CASKGDGVYGYTF. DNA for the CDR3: TGCGCCAGCAAAGGGGACGGTGTCTATGGCTACACCTTC.

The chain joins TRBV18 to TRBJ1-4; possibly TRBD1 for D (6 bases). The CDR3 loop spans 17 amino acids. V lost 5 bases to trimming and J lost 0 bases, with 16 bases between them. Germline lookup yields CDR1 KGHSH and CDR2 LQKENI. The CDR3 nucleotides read TGTGCCAGCTCATCTTTGACAGGACTAGCAACTAATGAAAAACTGTTTTTT. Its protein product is CASSSLTGLATNEKLFF.

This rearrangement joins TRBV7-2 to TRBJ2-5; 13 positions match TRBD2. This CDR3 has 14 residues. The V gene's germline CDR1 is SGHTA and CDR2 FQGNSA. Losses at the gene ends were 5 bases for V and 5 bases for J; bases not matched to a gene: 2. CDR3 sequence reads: CASSPGLAGETQYF. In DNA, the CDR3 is TGTGCCAGCAGCCCGGGACTAGCGGGGGAGACCCAGTACTTC.

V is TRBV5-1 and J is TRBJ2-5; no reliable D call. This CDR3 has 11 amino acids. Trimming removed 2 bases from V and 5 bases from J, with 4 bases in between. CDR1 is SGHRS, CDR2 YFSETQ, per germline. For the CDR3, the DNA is TGCGCCAGCAGCTTCGGCGAGACCCAGTACTTC. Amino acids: CASSFGETQYF.

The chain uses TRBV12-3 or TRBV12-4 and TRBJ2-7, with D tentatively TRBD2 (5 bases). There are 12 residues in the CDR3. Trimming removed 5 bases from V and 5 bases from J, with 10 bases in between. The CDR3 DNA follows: TGTGCCAGCAGTCCAGGCGGGCACGAGCAGTACTTC. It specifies CASSPGGHEQYF.

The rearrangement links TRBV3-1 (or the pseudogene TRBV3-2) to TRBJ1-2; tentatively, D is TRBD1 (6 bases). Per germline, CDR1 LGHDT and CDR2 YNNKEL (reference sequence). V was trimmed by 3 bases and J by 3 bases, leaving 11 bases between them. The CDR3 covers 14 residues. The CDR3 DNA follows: TGTGCCAGCAGCCACGCAGGGGTGGACTATGGCTACACCTTC. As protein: CASSHAGVDYGYTF.

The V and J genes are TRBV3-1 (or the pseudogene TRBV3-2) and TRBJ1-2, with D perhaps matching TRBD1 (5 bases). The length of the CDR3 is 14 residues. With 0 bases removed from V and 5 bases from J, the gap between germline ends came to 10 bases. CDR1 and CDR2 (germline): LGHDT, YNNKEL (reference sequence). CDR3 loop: CASSQDGKGYGYTF. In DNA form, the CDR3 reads TGTGCCAGCAGCCAAGACGGAAAGGGGTATGGCTACACCTTC.

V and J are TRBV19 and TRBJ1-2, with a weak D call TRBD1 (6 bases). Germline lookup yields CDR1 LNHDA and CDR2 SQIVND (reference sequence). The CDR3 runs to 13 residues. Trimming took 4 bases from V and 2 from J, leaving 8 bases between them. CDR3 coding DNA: TGTGCCAGTAGTAAAACAGGGAACTATGGCTACACCTTC. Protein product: CASSKTGNYGYTF.

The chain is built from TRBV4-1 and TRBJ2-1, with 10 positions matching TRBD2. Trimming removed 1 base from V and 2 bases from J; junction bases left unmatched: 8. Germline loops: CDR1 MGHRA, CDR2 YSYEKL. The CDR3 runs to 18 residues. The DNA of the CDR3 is TGCGCCAGCAGCCAAGGGCTAGCGGGGGTGGGCGCCTACAATGAGCAGTTCTTC. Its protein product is CASSQGLAGVGAYNEQFF.